This T cell receptor (beta chain) was sequenced in a study of shared clonotypes between healthy human individuals. Study summary: Donors had three CD4 naive, three CD4 memory, two CD8 naive and one CD8 memory plate apiece.

Sequencing was performed with immunoSEQ multiplex PCR; in TCRdb, only in-frame clones are kept and a portion is missing. The table has about 1 million clones, about 75% seen once. Trimming took 6 bases from V and 11 from J; bases not matched to a gene: 9. The CDR3 loop spans 14 amino acids. Germline V gene sequence: CDR1 SNHLY, CDR2 FYNNEI. The V call is TRBV2, the J call TRBJ2-7; 14 bases are a match to TRBD2. The source is a man younger than 30 in good health. Input material: memory CD4+ T cells sorted from blood. Subset defined: CD45RA-negative fraction. In DNA, the CDR3 is TGTGCCAGCAGCACGGGACTAGCGGGAGAGAGGGAGTACTTC. Its translation is CASSTGLAGEREYF.